This entry features one TCR beta chain sequence. The antigen remains unidentified. The CDR3 is 15 residues long. The germline V and J ends were trimmed by 4 bases and 6 bases, with 18 bases remaining between them. CDR1 and CDR2 (germline): SNHLY, FYNNEI. Expressed TCRB transcripts were sequenced, since all the RNA that had been isolated was reverse transcribed. Sequencing was performed with immunoSEQ multiplex PCR; in TCRdb, only in-frame clones are kept and a portion is missing. Of about 230,000 clones in the sample, around 10% were seen once. This sample was taken from a study of beta chain features in type 1 diabetes. General study results and limits: Individuals with type 1 diabetes displayed fewer insertions and more deletions at VDJ junctions. In all four CD4+ subsets, TCRB CDR3 length was significantly, moderately reduced in type 1 diabetes.

This clonotype was obtained from a woman aged 18-29 years in good health. Sequenced material: naive CD4+ T cells from blood. The chain has TRBV2 and TRBJ1-2, with D uncertain. CDR3 sequence: CASSVKAVLYNGYTF. DNA of the CDR3: TGTGCCAGCAGTGTTAAGGCGGTCCTATATAATGGCTACACCTTC.